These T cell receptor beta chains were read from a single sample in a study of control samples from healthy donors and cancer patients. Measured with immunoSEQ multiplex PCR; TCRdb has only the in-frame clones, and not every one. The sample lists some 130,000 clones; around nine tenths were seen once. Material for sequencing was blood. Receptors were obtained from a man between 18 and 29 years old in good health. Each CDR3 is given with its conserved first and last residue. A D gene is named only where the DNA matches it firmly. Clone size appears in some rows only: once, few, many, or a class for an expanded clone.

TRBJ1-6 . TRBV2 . CASLGSSYNSPLHF TGTGCCAGCCTAGGGAGCTCCTATAATTCACCCCTCCACTTT
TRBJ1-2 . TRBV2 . CAIPWTSNGYTF TGTGCCATCCCGTGGACTTCCAATGGCTACACCTTC
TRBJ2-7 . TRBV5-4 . CASSSTLAGSYEQYF TGTGCCAGCAGCTCTACTCTGGCTGGGTCTTACGAGCAGTACTTC
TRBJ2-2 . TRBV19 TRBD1 CASTAGTDLTGELFF TGTGCCAGTACGGCCGGGACAGACCTCACCGGGGAGCTGTTTTTT
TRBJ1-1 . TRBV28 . CASEGRYTEAFF TGTGCCAGCGAGGGGAGGTACACTGAAGCTTTCTTT
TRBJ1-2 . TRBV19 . CASNGGSGYGYTF TGTGCCAGTAATGGGGGAAGCGGCTATGGCTACACCTTC
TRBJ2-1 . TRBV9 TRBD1 CASSVGTGIYNEQFF TGTGCCAGCAGCGTAGGGACAGGTATATACAATGAGCAGTTCTTC
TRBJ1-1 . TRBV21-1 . CASIFPAVFAEAFF TGTGCCAGCATCTTCCCGGCTGTGTTCGCTGAAGCTTTCTTT
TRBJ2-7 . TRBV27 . CASSPLIVDGSYEQYF TGTGCCAGCAGTCCCCTAATAGTGGACGGTTCATACGAGCAGTACTTC
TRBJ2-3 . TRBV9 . CASSVIQEDTQYF TGTGCCAGCAGCGTAATTCAGGAGGATACGCAGTATTTT
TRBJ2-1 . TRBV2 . CASSLWGAGNEQFF TGTGCCAGCAGTCTATGGGGGGCGGGCAATGAGCAGTTCTTC
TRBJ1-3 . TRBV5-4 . CASSLTREFSYSGNTIYF TGTGCCAGCAGCTTAACCCGGGAATTCAGTTACTCTGGAAACACCATATATTTT
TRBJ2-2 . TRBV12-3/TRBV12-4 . CASSLGGSGELFF TGTGCCAGCAGTTTAGGGGGATCCGGGGAGCTGTTTTTT
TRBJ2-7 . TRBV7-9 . CASTLSGAYEQYF TGTGCCAGCACCTTATCCGGGGCCTACGAGCAGTACTTC
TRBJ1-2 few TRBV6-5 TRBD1 CASRTEQGAPYGYTF TGTGCCAGCAGGACAGAACAGGGGGCCCCGTATGGCTACACCTTC
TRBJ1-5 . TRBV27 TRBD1 CASSSLTGGQPQHF TGTGCCAGCAGTTCCCTCACAGGGGGTCAGCCCCAGCATTTT
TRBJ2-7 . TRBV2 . CASSEGGLSYEQYF TGTGCCAGCAGTGAAGGAGGACTGAGCTACGAGCAGTACTTC
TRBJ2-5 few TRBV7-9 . CASSFEGGQETQYF TGTGCCAGCAGCTTCGAGGGGGGCCAAGAGACCCAGTACTTC
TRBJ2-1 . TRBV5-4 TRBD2 CASSSAGVRSYNEQFF TGTGCCAGCAGCTCAGCGGGGGTCCGCTCCTACAATGAGCAGTTCTTC
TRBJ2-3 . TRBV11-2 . CASSLVSEWGRRDTQYF TGTGCCAGCAGCTTAGTCAGCGAGTGGGGCCGAAGAGATACGCAGTATTTT
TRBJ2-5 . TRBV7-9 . CASSRRDTLKETQYF TGTGCCAGCAGCCGACGGGACACCCTTAAAGAGACCCAGTACTTC
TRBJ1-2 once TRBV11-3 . CASSLGTFTNYGYTF TGTGCCAGCAGCTTAGGGACATTTACTAACTATGGCTACACCTTC
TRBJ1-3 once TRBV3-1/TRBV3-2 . CASSLLGEWAGNTIYF TGTGCCAGCAGCCTCCTTGGGGAGTGGGCTGGAAACACCATATATTTT
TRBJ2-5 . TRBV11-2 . CASRKTGTFRETQYF TGTGCCAGCAGGAAAACAGGGACCTTCCGAGAGACCCAGTACTTC
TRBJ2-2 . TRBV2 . CASSTGSGELFF TGTGCCAGCAGTACCGGTAGCGGGGAGCTGTTTTTT
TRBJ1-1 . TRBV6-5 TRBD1 CASSTPDRGLAEAFF TGTGCCAGCAGTACTCCCGACAGGGGGCTAGCTGAAGCTTTCTTT
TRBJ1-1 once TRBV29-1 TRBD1 CSAVGQGSTEAFF TGCAGCGCCGTGGGACAGGGGTCCACTGAAGCTTTCTTT
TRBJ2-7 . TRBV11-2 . CASSPNYEQYF TGTGCCAGCAGCCCAAACTACGAGCAGTACTTC
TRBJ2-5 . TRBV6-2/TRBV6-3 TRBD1 CASSYVVGQGTVETQYF TGTGCCAGCAGTTACGTGGTGGGACAGGGGACCGTGGAGACCCAGTACTTC
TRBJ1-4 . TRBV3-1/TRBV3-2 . CASSPAGVGDEKLFF TGTGCCAGCAGCCCCGCGGGGGTGGGGGATGAAAAACTGTTTTTT
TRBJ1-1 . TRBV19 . CASSITQGGTEAFF TGTGCCAGTAGTATAACCCAGGGTGGGACTGAAGCTTTCTTT
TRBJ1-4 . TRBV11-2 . CASSLDNGRGNEKLFF TGTGCCAGCAGCTTAGATAACGGACGGGGTAATGAAAAACTGTTTTTT
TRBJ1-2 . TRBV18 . CASSPPANYGYTF TGTGCCAGCTCACCACCGGCCAACTATGGCTACACCTTC
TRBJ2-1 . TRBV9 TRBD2 CASSVGGLAAYNEQFF TGTGCCAGCAGCGTAGGGGGACTAGCGGCGTACAATGAGCAGTTCTTC
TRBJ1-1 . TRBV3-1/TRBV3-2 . CASSQTTRQTTEAFF TGTGCCAGCAGCCAAACTACCCGACAGACCACTGAAGCTTTCTTT
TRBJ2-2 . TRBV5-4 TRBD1 CASSRKTGAVAGELFF TGTGCCAGCAGCAGGAAAACAGGGGCAGTGGCCGGGGAGCTGTTTTTT
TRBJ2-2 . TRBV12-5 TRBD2 CASGLVPGGPRTGELFF TGTGCTAGTGGTTTGGTACCGGGGGGGCCAAGGACCGGGGAGCTGTTTTTT
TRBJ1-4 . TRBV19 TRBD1 CASTSGGGEKLFF TGTGCCAGCACCTCAGGGGGTGGTGAAAAACTGTTTTTT
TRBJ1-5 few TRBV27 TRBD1 CASSPGTGRNQPQHF TGTGCCAGCAGTCCGGGGACAGGGAGGAATCAGCCCCAGCATTTT
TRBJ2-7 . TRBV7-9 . CASSSHRGEWNEQYF TGTGCCAGCAGCTCACATCGCGGGGAGTGGAACGAGCAGTACTTC
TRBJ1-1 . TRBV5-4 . CASSNKLRNTEAFF TGTGCCAGCAGCAACAAGCTCAGGAACACTGAAGCTTTCTTT
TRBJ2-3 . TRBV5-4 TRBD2 CASSLLKLAGGTDTQYF TGTGCCAGCAGCTTGCTAAAACTAGCGGGGGGTACAGATACGCAGTATTTT
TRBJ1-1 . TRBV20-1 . CSARVNTEAFF TGCAGTGCTAGAGTGAACACTGAAGCTTTCTTT
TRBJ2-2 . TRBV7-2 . CASSPEGRNTGELFF TGTGCCAGCAGCCCTGAAGGCCGTAACACCGGGGAGCTGTTTTTT
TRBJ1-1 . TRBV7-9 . CASSLPDVRFEAFF TGTGCCAGCAGCTTACCCGACGTTAGGTTTGAAGCTTTCTTT
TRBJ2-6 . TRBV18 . CASSPSTNVLTF TGTGCCAGCTCACCAAGTACCAACGTCCTGACTTTC
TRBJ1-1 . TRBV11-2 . CASSLARKNALF TGTGCCAGCAGCTTAGCCCGAAAGAACGCTCTCTTT
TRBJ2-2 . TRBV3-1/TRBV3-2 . CASSQGFGQFPGELFF TGTGCCAGCAGCCAAGGGTTCGGCCAGTTCCCCGGGGAGCTGTTTTTT
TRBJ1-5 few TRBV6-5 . CASSYASGNQPQHF TGTGCCAGCAGTTACGCATCAGGCAATCAGCCCCAGCATTTT
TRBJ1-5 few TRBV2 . CASKGGAGYSNQPQHF TGTGCCAGCAAGGGCGGGGCAGGGTATAGCAATCAGCCCCAGCATTTT
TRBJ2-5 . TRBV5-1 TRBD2 CASSPAGEETQYF TGCGCCAGCAGCCCAGCGGGGGAGGAGACCCAGTACTTC
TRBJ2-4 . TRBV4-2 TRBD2 CASSQRGGAKNIQYF TGTGCCAGCAGCCAACGGGGGGGTGCCAAAAACATTCAGTACTTC
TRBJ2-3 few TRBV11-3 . CASSSRQAGDTQYF TGTGCCAGCAGCAGCCGACAGGCTGGAGATACGCAGTATTTT
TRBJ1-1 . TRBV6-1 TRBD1 CASSEALGQGNPEAFF TGTGCCAGCAGTGAAGCCCTCGGACAGGGTAACCCTGAAGCTTTCTTT
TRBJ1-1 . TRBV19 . CASSSLVNTEAFF TGTGCCAGTAGCTCACTAGTGAACACTGAAGCTTTCTTT
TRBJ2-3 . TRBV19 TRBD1 CASTRGRDTQYF TGTGCCAGTACCAGGGGGCGAGATACGCAGTATTTT
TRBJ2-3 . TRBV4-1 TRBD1 CASSQETGSAGQGAVTQYF TGCGCCAGCAGCCAAGAAACAGGTAGTGCGGGACAGGGGGCTGTTACGCAGTATTTT
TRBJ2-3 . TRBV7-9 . CASSSTGTDTQYF TGTGCCAGCAGCTCTACGGGCACAGATACGCAGTATTTT
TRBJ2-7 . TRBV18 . CASSPPGGHEQYF TGTGCCAGCTCACCACCCGGGGGGCACGAGCAGTACTTC